These 20 T cell receptor beta chains share one sample of origin, sequenced in a study of blood T cell repertoires in COVID-19. The data were produced by immunoSEQ multiplex PCR, yet TCRdb's version contains in-frame clones alone and is incomplete. This table holds some 210,000 clones, 70% to 90% found once. Sequencing was carried out using peripheral blood. These receptor sequences come from a woman aged 40 to 50 with acute or convalescent COVID-19.

The table lists this clone with a few counts. The rearrangement links TRBV19 to TRBJ1-1; 7 nucleotides align to TRBD1. Germline values: CDR1 LNHDA, CDR2 SQIVND (reference sequence). The CDR3 spans 17 residues. V lost 0 bases and J lost 5; bases outside the gene matches: 12. The CDR3 is CASSIDTGTARHTEAFF. CDR3 sequence (DNA): TGTGCCAGTAGTATAGACACCGGGACAGCCCGGCATACTGAAGCTTTCTTT.

The chain combines TRBV30 with TRBJ1-5; D perhaps matches TRBD1 (6 bases). Deletions cut 2 bases from V and 6 bases from J, with 20 bases between. The CDR3 is 16 residues long. Germline V gives CDR1 GTSNPN, CDR2 SVGIG (reference sequence). The chain's CDR3 is CAWSHRVRGSGQPQHF. The CDR3 DNA follows: TGTGCCTGGAGTCACAGGGTTAGGGGTAGTGGTCAGCCCCAGCATTTT.

Only one count was recorded for this clone. CDR3 nucleotide sequence: TGTGCCAGCAGTTCCCGTGCAGTGAACACTGAAGCTTTCTTT. It encodes CASSSRAVNTEAFF. The chain recombines TRBV2 with TRBJ1-1; D unclear. This CDR3 is built from 14 residues. Germline assignment: CDR1 SNHLY and CDR2 FYNNEI. The germline V and J ends were trimmed by 5 bases and 0 bases, with 10 bases remaining between them.

This clone appeared a single time. The rearrangement links TRBV5-1 to TRBJ1-4; D is perhaps TRBD1 (6 bases). Germline loops: CDR1 SGHRS, CDR2 YFSETQ. CDR3 length equals 15 residues. V lost 4 bases to trimming and J lost 4 bases, with 14 bases between them. The CDR3 is CASSDSGALNEKLFF. The DNA for the CDR3 is TGCGCCAGCAGCGATTCAGGGGCCCTTAATGAAAAACTGTTTTTT.

V is TRBV15 and J is TRBJ1-4; 10 bases agree with TRBD1. The CDR3 runs 16 residues. The germline gives CDR1 LNHNV, CDR2 YYDKDF (reference sequence). With V trimmed by 0 bases and J by 3 bases, 1 base remained unmatched. Here the CDR3 reads CATSRDGQGANEKLFF. The CDR3 DNA sequence: TGTGCCACCAGCAGAGATGGACAGGGGGCTAATGAAAAACTGTTTTTT.

V usage is TRBV5-4 and J usage is TRBJ2-1; the match to TRBD1 covers 9 bases. The CDR3 extends over 16 amino acids. Per germline, CDR1 SGHNT and CDR2 YYREEE (reference sequence). The J segment lost 3 bases and the V segment lost 2 bases, leaving 6 bases of the junction unmatched. CDR3 protein: CASSFLDRGNYNEQFF. DNA for the CDR3: TGTGCCAGCAGCTTCCTGGACAGGGGTAACTACAATGAGCAGTTCTTC.

This sequence joins TRBV5-4 and TRBJ2-1; D is uncertain. Germline lookup yields CDR1 SGHNT and CDR2 YYREEE (reference sequence). CDR3 size: 13 residues. V gave up 4 bases and J gave up 4 bases, with 9 bases separating them. CDR3 residues: CASSPALYNEQFF. As DNA, the CDR3 is TGTGCCAGCAGCCCAGCGCTTTACAATGAGCAGTTCTTC.

The V and J genes are TRBV30 and TRBJ1-2; a possible D gene is TRBD1 (6 bases). Per the germline V gene, CDR1 is GTSNPN and CDR2 is SVGIG (reference sequence). The CDR3 covers 13 residues. The V and J ends lost 4 bases and 7 bases respectively, with 16 bases between them. The CDR3 DNA is TGTGCCTGGATCCCAGGGGAGGGCCGTGGCTACACCTTC. This translates into CAWIPGEGRGYTF.

This clone occurred a few times. The rearrangement links TRBV19 to TRBJ1-5; D remains unclear. Germline loops: CDR1 LNHDA, CDR2 SQIVND (reference sequence). The CDR3 sequence is 15 residues long. V was pared by 0 bases and J by 4 bases, with 10 bases between. In DNA, the CDR3 is TGTGCCAGTAGTATAGAGGGCAGGCGTAATCAGCCCCAGCATTTT. Translation gives CASSIEGRRNQPQHF.

The chain carries TRBV10-1 and TRBJ1-4; D is unclear. Between the trimmed V and J ends, which lost 6 bases and 5 bases, there was a span of 16 bases. The germline gives CDR1 WNHNN, CDR2 SYGVQD (reference sequence). This CDR3 is 15 amino acids long. The CDR3 loop is CASRDRRSLNEKLFF. CDR3 sequence (DNA): TGCGCCAGCAGAGACCGACGGAGTCTGAATGAAAAACTGTTTTTT.

The gene calls are TRBV13 and TRBJ1-2; 10 nucleotides agree with TRBD1. From germline, CDR1 is PRHDT and CDR2 FYEKMQ (reference sequence). This CDR3 is 15 amino acids long. The J segment lost 7 bases and the V segment lost 6 bases, leaving 11 bases of the junction unmatched. The CDR3 coding sequence is TGTGCCAGCAGTCCAGAGACAGGGGGCAGCGGTGGCTACACCTTC. Protein product: CASSPETGGSGGYTF.

This chain links TRBV5-8 with TRBJ2-7; TRBD1 matches 7 bases. Germline V CDR1 and CDR2: SGHTS, YDEGEE. V shed 3 bases, J shed 3 bases, and the junction held 12 bases outside the gene matches. The CDR3 runs to 16 residues. In DNA, the CDR3 is TGTGCCAGCAGCTGGGGTCTCACCGGGACAGTCTACGAGCAGTACGTC. Its translation is CASSWGLTGTVYEQYV.

As concerns this clone: The sample contains more than one DNA sequence encoding this CDR3. CDR3 nucleotides: TGTGCCATCAGTGCTCCCAATCAGCCCCAGCATTTT. Translating it yields CAISAPNQPQHF. The genes are TRBV10-3 and TRBJ1-5; D is ambiguous. Trimming stripped 4 bases from V and 3 bases from J, with 4 bases between. This CDR3 comprises 12 residues. Germline V gene sequence: CDR1 ENHRY, CDR2 SYGVKD.

The chain links TRBV9 to TRBJ2-7; D is unclear. V was cut by 1 base and J by 7 bases, with 9 bases left in between. The length of the CDR3 is 12 residues. Germline lookup yields CDR1 SGDLS and CDR2 YYNGEE. Here the CDR3 reads CASSVRTEEQYV. The DNA for the CDR3 is TGTGCCAGCAGCGTAAGAACAGAAGAGCAGTACGTC.

This chain links TRBV6-5 with TRBJ2-5; D is possibly TRBD1 (5 bases). CDR3 length equals 13 residues. Trimming left V 6 bases short and J 2 bases short, with 10 bases between. Germline V CDR1 and CDR2: MNHEY, SVGAGI. In DNA, the CDR3 is TGTGCCAGCAGGGACACGAGTCAAGAGACCCAGTACTTC. Translating it yields CASRDTSQETQYF.

The genes are TRBV2 and TRBJ2-3; D is undetermined. This CDR3 is 13 amino acids long. V was clipped by 7 bases and J by 6 bases, with 14 bases between them. In germline, CDR1 is SNHLY, CDR2 FYNNEI. CDR3 residues: CASKETSTDTQYF. The CDR3 DNA is TGTGCCAGCAAGGAGACTTCCACCGATACGCAGTATTTT. The full variable domain, rest sourced from reference TRBV2 and TRBJ2-3, is EPEVTQTPSHQVTQMGQEVILRCVPISNHLYFYWYRQILGQKVEFLVSFYNNEISEKSEIFDDQFSVERPDGSNFTLKIRSTKLEDSAMYFCASKETSTDTQYFGPGTRLTVL.

This chain uses TRBV6-5 with TRBJ2-7, with 7 bases that match TRBD1. Unmatched junction bases numbered 11, after V lost 6 bases and J lost 9 bases. This CDR3 has 13 residues. Germline V lookup: CDR1 MNHEY, CDR2 SVGAGI. The CDR3 reads CASRETGPPWQYV. In nucleotides, the CDR3 is TGTGCCAGCAGGGAGACAGGGCCTCCTTGGCAGTACGTC.

This clone is a singleton in its sample. The rearrangement uses TRBV4-1 and TRBJ2-5, with TRBD2 matching 9 bases. This CDR3 contains 18 residues. CDR1 MGHRA and CDR2 YSYEKL come from the germline V gene. The J segment lost 12 bases and the V segment lost 1 base, leaving 21 bases of the junction unmatched. CDR3 region: CASSQGIQRGAPGAREYF. The CDR3 DNA reads as TGCGCCAGCAGCCAAGGGATCCAGCGGGGGGCCCCAGGGGCCCGGGAGTACTTC.

The CDR3 DNA reads TGTGCCAGCAGCCGCGGACAGGGCCCGAGCAATCAGCCCCAGCATTTT. Amino acid sequence: CASSRGQGPSNQPQHF. J is TRBJ1-5 and V is TRBV6-2 or TRBV6-3; TRBD1 agrees at 8 bases. CDR1 is MNHEY, CDR2 SVGEGT, per germline. The CDR3 is 16 amino acids. The V segment lost 6 bases and the J segment 1 base; nucleotides outside the gene matches: 8.

This clone occurred once. V gene TRBV5-1 combines with J gene TRBJ1-2; possible D gene TRBD1, 5 bases. CDR3 length: 13 amino acids. Trimming took off 0 bases at V and 6 bases at J, with 9 bases between the two ends. CDR1 SGHRS and CDR2 YFSETQ come from the germline V gene. The CDR3 DNA follows: TGCGCCAGCAGCTTGGTAGGGGAAGATGGCTACACCTTC. Its protein is CASSLVGEDGYTF.